This T cell receptor beta chain was captured in a study of T cells in Graves' hyperthyroidism and ophthalmopathy. As for the study in general: Any treatment followed the collection of peripheral blood at initial diagnosis. Study findings and constraints: Blood also showed most of the thyroid clonotypes that were expanded above 0.001.

At least 3 on the Clinical Activity Score was recorded for ophthalmopathy patients, who also had NOSPECS grade at least 4 and duration under 3 months. Diagnosing involved the use of clinical symptoms, serum thyroxine and TRAb, thyroid ultrasound and orbital computed tomography. Amplified TCR beta CDR3 regions came from RNA transcripts. Primed by the HTBI set, a first-round RT-PCR was run on the TCR CDR3. TCRdb re-derived calls from the multiplex PCR reads in MiXCR, one entry per CDR3 protein. The sample lists approximately 610,000 distinct CDR3 sequences; about 15% were seen once. This CDR3 spans 14 amino acids. Looked up from germline, CDR1 is ENHRY and CDR2 is SYGVKD. V lost 3 bases, J lost 5 bases, and 6 bases stayed unmatched. This clonotype has at least ten counts. Its target is not known.

The clonotype was recovered from a woman in her forties with Graves' ophthalmopathy. V usage is TRBV10-3 and J usage is TRBJ2-5, with 7 bases matching TRBD1. The source material was blood. This CDR3 is CAISEADRIETQYF. DNA for the CDR3: TGTGCCATCAGTGAAGCGGACAGGATCGAGACCCAGTACTTC.